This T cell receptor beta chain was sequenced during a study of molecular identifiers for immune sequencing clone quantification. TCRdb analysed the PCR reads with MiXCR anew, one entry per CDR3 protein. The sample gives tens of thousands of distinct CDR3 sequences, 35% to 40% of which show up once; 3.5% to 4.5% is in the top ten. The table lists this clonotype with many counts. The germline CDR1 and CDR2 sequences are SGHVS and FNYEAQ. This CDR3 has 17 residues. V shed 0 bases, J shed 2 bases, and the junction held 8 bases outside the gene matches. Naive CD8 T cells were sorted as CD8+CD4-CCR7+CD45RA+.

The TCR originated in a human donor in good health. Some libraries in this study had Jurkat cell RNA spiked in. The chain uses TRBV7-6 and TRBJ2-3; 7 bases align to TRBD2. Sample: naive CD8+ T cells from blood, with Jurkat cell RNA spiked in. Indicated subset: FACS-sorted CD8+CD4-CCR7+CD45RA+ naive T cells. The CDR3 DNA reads TGTGCCAGCAGCTTAGCCGGCGGGGGAGGGCCCACAGATACGCAGTATTTT. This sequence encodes CASSLAGGGGPTDTQYF.